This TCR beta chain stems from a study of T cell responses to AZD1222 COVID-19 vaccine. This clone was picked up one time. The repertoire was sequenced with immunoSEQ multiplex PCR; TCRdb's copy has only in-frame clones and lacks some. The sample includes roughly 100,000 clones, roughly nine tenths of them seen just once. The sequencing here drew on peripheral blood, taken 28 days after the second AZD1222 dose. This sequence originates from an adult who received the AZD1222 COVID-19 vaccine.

The CDR3 loop reads CASSRGGSGNTIYF. The CDR3 DNA sequence: TGTGCCAGCAGCCGCGGGGGCTCTGGAAACACCATATATTTT. The genes are TRBV6-5 and TRBJ1-3, with D possibly TRBD1 on 5 matching bases. The CDR3 contains 14 residues. V was trimmed by 6 bases and J by 0 bases, leaving 9 bases between them. Germline V gives CDR1 MNHEY, CDR2 SVGAGI.